This entry features one T cell receptor (beta chain) sequence. The data are from a study of cytomegalovirus exposure and HLA in healthy donors. The table came from immunoSEQ multiplex PCR; TCRdb's copy has only in-frame clones and leaves some out. Among about 150,000 clones listed, about 86% were seen once. The CDR3 has 16 residues. J gave up 7 bases and V 4 bases, and 9 bases lay outside the gene matches. Germline V gives CDR1 SGHDN, CDR2 FVKESK. The receptor was derived from a human donor in good health. Material: PBMCs. The rearrangement joins TRBV14 to TRBJ1-6, with 8 bases matching TRBD1. DNA of the CDR3: TGTGCCAGCAGCCCTCTAAGACAGGGGCCGAATTCACCCCTCCACTTT. Encoded protein: CASSPLRQGPNSPLHF.